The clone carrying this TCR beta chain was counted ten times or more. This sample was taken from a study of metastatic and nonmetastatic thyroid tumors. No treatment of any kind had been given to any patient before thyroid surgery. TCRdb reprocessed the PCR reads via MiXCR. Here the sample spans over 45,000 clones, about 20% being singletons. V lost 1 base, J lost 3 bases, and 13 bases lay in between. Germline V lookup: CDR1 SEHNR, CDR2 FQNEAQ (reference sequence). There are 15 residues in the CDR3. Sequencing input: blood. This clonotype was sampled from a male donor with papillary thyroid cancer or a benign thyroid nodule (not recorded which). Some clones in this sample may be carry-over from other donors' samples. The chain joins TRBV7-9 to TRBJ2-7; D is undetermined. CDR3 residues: CASSLGVGQNYEQYF. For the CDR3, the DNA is TGTGCCAGCAGCTTAGGAGTCGGGCAGAACTACGAGCAGTACTTC. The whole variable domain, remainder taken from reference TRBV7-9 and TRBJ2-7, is DTGVSQNPRHKITKRGQNVTFRCDPISEHNRLYWYRQTLGQGPEFLTYFQNEAQLEKSRLLSDRFSAERPKGSFSTLEIQRTEQGDSAMYLCASSLGVGQNYEQYFGPGTRLTVT.